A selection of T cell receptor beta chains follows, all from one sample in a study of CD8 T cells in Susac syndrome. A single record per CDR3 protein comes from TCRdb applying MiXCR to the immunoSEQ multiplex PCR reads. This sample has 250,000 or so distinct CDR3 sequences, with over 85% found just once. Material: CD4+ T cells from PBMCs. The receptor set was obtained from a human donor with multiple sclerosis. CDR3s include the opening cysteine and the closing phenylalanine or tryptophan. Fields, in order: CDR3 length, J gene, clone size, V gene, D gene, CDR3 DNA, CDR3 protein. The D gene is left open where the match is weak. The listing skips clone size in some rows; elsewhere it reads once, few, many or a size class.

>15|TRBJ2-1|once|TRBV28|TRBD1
TGTGCCAGCAGCCGGGAGGGACAGGGGCGCAATGAGCAGTTCTTC
CASSREGQGRNEQFF
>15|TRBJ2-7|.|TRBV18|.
TGTGCCAGCTCACCATTCAGGTCCTCTCTCTACGAGCAGTACTTC
CASSPFRSSLYEQYF
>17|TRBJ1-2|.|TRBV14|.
TGTGCCAGCAGCCTGGGTTTTTTGAGGGGCAAGAACTATGGCTACACCTTC
CASSLGFLRGKNYGYTF
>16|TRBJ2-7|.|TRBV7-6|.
TGTGCCAGCAGCTTAGTTTCGGAGGCAGAGCTCTACGAGCAGTACTTC
CASSLVSEAELYEQYF
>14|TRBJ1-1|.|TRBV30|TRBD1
TGTGCCTGGACCCCAGGGACAGCGAACACTGAAGCTTTCTTT
CAWTPGTANTEAFF
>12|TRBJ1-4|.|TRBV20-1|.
TGCAGTGCTAGGGTGCTAGGCGAAAAACTGTTTTTT
CSARVLGEKLFF
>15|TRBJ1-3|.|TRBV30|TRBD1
TGTGCCTGGAGTGTTTTCCAGGGGGCTGGAAACACCATATATTTT
CAWSVFQGAGNTIYF
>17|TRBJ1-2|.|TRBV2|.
TGTGCCAGCAGTGTTACAGAGACAGGACCATTTAACTATGGCTACACCTTC
CASSVTETGPFNYGYTF
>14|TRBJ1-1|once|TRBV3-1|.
TGTGCCAGCAGCCCGCAGAGCCGTAACACTGAAGCTTTCTTT
CASSPQSRNTEAFF
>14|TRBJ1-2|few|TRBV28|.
TGTGCCAGCAGTTTCCCTGAAGGCAACTATGGCTACACCTTC
CASSFPEGNYGYTF
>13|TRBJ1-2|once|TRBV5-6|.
TGTGCCAGCAGTCGAGACAGGAACGATGGCTACACCTTC
CASSRDRNDGYTF
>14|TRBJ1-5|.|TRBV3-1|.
TGTGCCAGCAGCCAAGGGGGCGACAATCAGCCCCAGCATTTT
CASSQGGDNQPQHF
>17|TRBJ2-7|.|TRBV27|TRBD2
TGTGCCAGCAGTTTATATCGTCTAGCGGGGGATCCCTACGAGCAGTACTTC
CASSLYRLAGDPYEQYF
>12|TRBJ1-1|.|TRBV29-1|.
TGCAGCGTTGGTAATCCCAACACTGAAGCTTTCTTT
CSVGNPNTEAFF
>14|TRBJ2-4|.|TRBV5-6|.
TGTGCCAGCAGCCCCGAAGCGACCAAAAACATTCAGTACTTC
CASSPEATKNIQYF
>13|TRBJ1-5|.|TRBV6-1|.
TGTGCCAGCACCGGACGACCCGGGGGGCCCCAGCATTTT
CASTGRPGGPQHF
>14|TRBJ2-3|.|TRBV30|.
TGTGCCTGGAGTGGCGGGATCAGTACAGATACGCAGTATTTT
CAWSGGISTDTQYF
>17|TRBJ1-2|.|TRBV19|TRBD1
TGTGCCAGTAGTATCGACCGGGACAGGGAACCTAACTATGGCTACACCTTC
CASSIDRDREPNYGYTF
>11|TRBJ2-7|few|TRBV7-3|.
TGTGCCAGCAGTAACGGACGCGAGCAGTACTTC
CASSNGREQYF
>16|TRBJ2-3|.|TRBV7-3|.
TGTGCCAGCAGCTTAACTGGGGGGCGGGCGGCAGATACGCAGTATTTT
CASSLTGGRAADTQYF
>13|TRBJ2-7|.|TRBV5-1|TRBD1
TGCGCCAGCAGCTGGGGACAGGGCGGCGAGCAGTACTTC
CASSWGQGGEQYF
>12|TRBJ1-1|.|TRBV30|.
TGTGCCTGGAGCCAGTTGAACACTGAAGCTTTCTTT
CAWSQLNTEAFF
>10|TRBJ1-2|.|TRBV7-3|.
TGTGCCAGCAGCTCCTATGGCTACACCTTC
CASSSYGYTF
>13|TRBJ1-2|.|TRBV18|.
TGTGCCAGCTCACCACCGATTAGCAACGGCTACACCTTC
CASSPPISNGYTF
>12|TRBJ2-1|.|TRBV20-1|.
TGCAGTGCGAGCGAGAGGGAGAATGAGCAGTTCTTC
CSASERENEQFF
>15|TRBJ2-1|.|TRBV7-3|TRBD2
TGTGCCAGCAGCCGGACTAGCGGAGCCCACAATGAGCAGTTCTTC
CASSRTSGAHNEQFF
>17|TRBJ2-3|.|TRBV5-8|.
TGTGCCAGCAGCTTGATCCGGGCTAGCGCACACACAGATACGCAGTATTTT
CASSLIRASAHTDTQYF
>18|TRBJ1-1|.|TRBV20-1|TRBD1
TGCAGTGCTAGAGGACCGGGACAGGGAAAATCTATGAACACTGAAGCTTTCTTT
CSARGPGQGKSMNTEAFF
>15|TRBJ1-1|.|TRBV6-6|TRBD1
TGTGCCAGCAGTTACCCCGGGACAGGGGCTGAAGAAGCTTTCTTT
CASSYPGTGAEEAFF
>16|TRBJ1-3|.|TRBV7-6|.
TGTGCCAGCAGCTCCCCCTGGAGGAACTCTGGAAACACCATATATTTT
CASSSPWRNSGNTIYF
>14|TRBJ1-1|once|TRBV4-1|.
TGCGCCAGCAGCCATACCGGACAGTTAACGGTGGCTTTCTTT
CASSHTGQLTVAFF
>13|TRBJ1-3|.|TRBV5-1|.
TGCGCCAGCAGATCGGACTCTGGAAACACCATGTATTTT
CASRSDSGNTMYF
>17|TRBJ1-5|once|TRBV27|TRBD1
TGTGCCAGCAGTCCGAGGACAGGGTTCGGGAGCAATCAGCCCCAGCATTTT
CASSPRTGFGSNQPQHF
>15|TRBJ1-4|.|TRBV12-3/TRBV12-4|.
TGTGCCAGCAGTCGACGACAGGAACACCATGAAAAACTGTTTTTT
CASSRRQEHHEKLFF
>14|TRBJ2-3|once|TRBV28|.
TGTGCCAGCACCCCAGGAGGGAGCACAGATACGCAGTATTTT
CASTPGGSTDTQYF
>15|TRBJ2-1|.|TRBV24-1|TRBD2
TGTGCCACCAGTGACTGGCGGGGGGCGGGGGATGAGCAGTTCTTC
CATSDWRGAGDEQFF
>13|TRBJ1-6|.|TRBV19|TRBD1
TGTGCCAGTAGACTCGACAGGGCTTCACCCCTCCACTTT
CASRLDRASPLHF
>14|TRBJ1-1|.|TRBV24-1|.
TGTGCCACCGCAAAAGGGGGGGGAAACACTGAAGCTTTCTTT
CATAKGGGNTEAFF
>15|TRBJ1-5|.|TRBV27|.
TGTGCCAGCAGTTTAAGGGGGGGCGGCAATCAGCCCCAGCAATTT
CASSLRGGGNQPQQF
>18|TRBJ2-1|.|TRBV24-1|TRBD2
TGTGCCACCAGTGATTTGCCCCCTGGGGCGGGAGGGGCCAATGAGCAGTTCTTC
CATSDLPPGAGGANEQFF
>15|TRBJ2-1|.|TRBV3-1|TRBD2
TGTGCCAGCAGCCGAGGAGCGGGGGTGAGGAATGAGCAGTTCTTC
CASSRGAGVRNEQFF
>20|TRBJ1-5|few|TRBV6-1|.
TGTGCCAGCCGGGTTTACGTTTTGTCGGATGCCGATCATAGCAATCAGCCCCAGCATTTT
CASRVYVLSDADHSNQPQHF
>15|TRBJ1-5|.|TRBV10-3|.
TGTGCCATCAGTGATCTACCGCGAAGCAATCAGCCCCAGCATTTT
CAISDLPRSNQPQHF
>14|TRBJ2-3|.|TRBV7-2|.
TGTGCCAGCAGCTCGGGGCTAGTCCCAGATACGCAGTATTTT
CASSSGLVPDTQYF
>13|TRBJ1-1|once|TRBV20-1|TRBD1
TGCAGTGCTGCCTGGACAGGGGGCACTGAAGCTTTCTTT
CSAAWTGGTEAFF
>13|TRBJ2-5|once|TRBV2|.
TGTGCCAGCACCAGGGGAGACGGGGAGACCCAGTACTTC
CASTRGDGETQYF
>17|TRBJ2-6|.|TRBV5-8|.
TGTGCCAGCAGCTTGGCGCTGGGGGGATCCGGGGCCAACGTCCTGACTTTC
CASSLALGGSGANVLTF
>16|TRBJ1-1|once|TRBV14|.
TGTGCCAGCAGCCAGTCGGGACTTCTCAGAAGGACTGAAGCTTTCTTT
CASSQSGLLRRTEAFF
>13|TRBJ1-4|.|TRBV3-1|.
TGTGCCAGCAGCCAAGAGACGAGGGAAAAACTGTTTTTT
CASSQETREKLFF
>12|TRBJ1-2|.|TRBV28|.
TGTGCCAGCAGGGACAACCGGGGAGGCTACACCTTC
CASRDNRGGYTF
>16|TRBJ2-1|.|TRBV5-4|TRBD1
TGTGCCAGCAGCTCCGGGAACAGGGGTGGGAACAATGAGCAGTTCTTC
CASSSGNRGGNNEQFF
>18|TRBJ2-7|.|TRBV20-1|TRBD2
TGCAGTGCTCACGAAAGCGGGGCGTATGGTAATTCCCCCTACGAGCAGTACTTC
CSAHESGAYGNSPYEQYF
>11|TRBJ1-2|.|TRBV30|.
TGTGCCTGGCGACAGGACTATGGCTACACCTTC
CAWRQDYGYTF
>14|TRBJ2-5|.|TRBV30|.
TGTGCCTGGAAACTAGTGGGGATCCAAGAGACCCAGTACTTC
CAWKLVGIQETQYF